This record covers a single T cell receptor (beta chain). Antigen specificity is unknown. CDR3 size: 12 residues. Trimming shortened V by 5 bases and J by 4 bases, and 9 bases separated the two germline ends. CDR1 MDHEN and CDR2 SYDVKM come from the germline V gene. These data are taken from a study of cytomegalovirus exposure and HLA in healthy donors. Study observations and caveats: The study listed around 150 cytomegalovirus-associated TCR beta chains.

The PCR employed 60 Vbeta primers together with 13 Jbeta primers. TCRdb's copy holds only in-frame clones and misses some; the assay was immunoSEQ multiplex PCR. The table lists about 140,000 clones, 76% of them singletons. Sequencing was carried out using PBMCs. This TCR came from a female donor in good health and CMV-seropositive. The genes are TRBV28 and TRBJ2-7, with D tentatively TRBD1 (7 bases). The CDR3: CASSAGGYEQYF. In DNA, the CDR3 is TGTGCCAGCAGTGCAGGGGGGTACGAGCAGTACTTC.